This T cell receptor (beta chain) was found in a study of blood T cell repertoires in COVID-19. Study at large: Samples came from the United States, Italy and Spain, spanning acute and convalescent COVID-19.

In the original workflow: Estimation of nucleated cell counts was performed using reference gene primer amplification. Using immunoSEQ multiplex PCR, the repertoire was profiled, and TCRdb retains in-frame clones only, with some absent. Clone size and V and J calls were adopted from that table, with D and trimming inferred from the DNA. The table shows approximately 35,000 clones, with around 87% occurring only once. The material sequenced was peripheral blood. This clonotype originated in a human donor in a cohort sampled during active COVID-19.

The CDR3 nucleotides are TGTGCCAGCAGCCGGGGACAGGGGGTCTCTGGAAACACCATATATTTT. Translation gives CASSRGQGVSGNTIYF. The J gene is TRBJ1-3, the V gene TRBV5-6, with 11 bases matching TRBD1. The V and J ends lost 4 bases and 0 bases, in that order; junction bases with no gene match: 3. The CDR3 runs to 16 residues. Germline CDR1 SGHDT, CDR2 YYEEEE.